The entry that follows covers one TCR beta chain sequence. Its antigen remains undetermined. Per-base qualities were not stored, and no clone one base away is much larger. The method was the immunoSEQ multiplex PCR assay. For the multiplex PCR, a mixture combining 60 forward primers for TCR Vbeta segments and 13 reverse primers for TCR Jbeta segments was used. Amplification of the CDR3 region of rearranged TCR beta genes was performed with a multiplex PCR assay on genomic DNA. The amplified TCR beta libraries were sequenced on the Illumina HiSeq System as 87-base-pair reads. The original methods were these. In a later analysis, roughly 80 million unique TCR beta chains were counted across the 650 to 700 repertoires, and roughly 11 million of these chains were shared by at least two donors. Raw reads were error-corrected and collapsed into unique sequences with a nearest-neighbor algorithm that merged closely related sequences to remove PCR and sequencing errors. To assign V, D and J gene segments, CDR3 sequences were aligned to IMGT reference sequences. Each retained sequence needed at least a six-nucleotide match to both a V gene segment and a J gene segment. Rearrangements were called productive when the CDR3 lacked stop codons and stayed in frame with V and J; all others were non-productive. CDR3 was defined according to IMGT convention as the region running from the second conserved V-encoded cysteine to the conserved J-encoded phenylalanine. The earlier analysis of 550 to 650 of the donors excluded any sequence lacking an unambiguous match to a single V gene segment. In an earlier analysis of approximately 610 of the donors, V segments were called functional above 56.7% productive rearrangements and were called segregating when the between-donor standard deviation exceeded 5%. To diagnose cytomegalovirus status from the catalog of TCR beta chain sequences, a statistical classification framework was built. In a later analysis, V and J genes were assigned by comparing TCR nucleotide sequences against IMGT/GENE-DB human TR gene sequences. The TCRdist pipeline was used in a later analysis to assign CDR3 sequences and most-parsimonious VDJ recombination scenarios. In a later analysis, each TCR beta chain was defined by its CDR3 amino acid sequence together with its V-gene family, and reads without a unique V-gene family were excluded. In a later analysis, around 600 highly shared, low-generation-probability nucleotide sequences were removed to address suspected cross-contamination and a sequencing artifact. A later analysis calculated a clonal expansion index for each public chain from normalized within-repertoire ranks of inferred template counts. In a later analysis, generation probabilities were computed with a VDJ recombination model fitted to out-of-frame rearrangements, and the resulting probabilities were checked against IGoR. Hypergeometric tests were used in a later analysis to score TCR-TCR, TCR-HLA and TCR-CMV co-occurrence, with a repertoire-size bias correction applied to the TCR pairs. To estimate false discovery rates, a later analysis permuted the HLA or CMV assignments 20 times. A later analysis grouped co-occurring TCRs with DBSCAN, adding TCRdist sequence similarity when clustering within HLA-allele-positive subsets. Co-occurrence clustering excluded repertoires with fewer than 30,000 or more than 120,000 public chains, plus five with anomalous nucleotide sharing. TCRdb obtained this table from immuneACCESS and retained in-frame rearrangements with V and J assigned. These tables miss some clones; where compared with another copy, unresolved V genes account for less than half of the shortfall, and the remainder is unexplained. The V and J calls and clone size come from that table; D and trimming were worked out from the DNA. The sample contains under 200,000 clones, just under 80% of them found a single time. The ten largest clones add up to about 1.3% of the sample.

This sample stems from a study of cytomegalovirus exposure and HLA in healthy donors (dated by TCRdb to 2017 to 2019). Background for the entire study: In an earlier analysis of several hundred of the donors, less than 350 Gb of sequence data and roughly 100 million unique TCR beta sequences from about 179 million T cells were reported. Among 300 to 450 genotyped donors of the cohort, an average of approximately 240,000 unique TCR beta nucleotide sequences were sequenced per donor, roughly 20% of them non-productive. Genome-wide SNP genotypes for about three fifths of the roughly 670 donors were used in a later genetic analysis, which treated that subset as a discovery cohort. Donor age, sex, ethnicity and CMV serostatus were collected together with the repertoire data. The T cell repertoires of 666 subjects were profiled by immunosequencing and related to cytomegalovirus serostatus. A few DR-DQ haplotypes were treated as single units for association and clustering because of strong linkage in the cohort. An earlier analysis of 500 to 650 of the donors applied high-throughput TCR beta sequencing to assess whether each TCR beta V gene segment acted as functional or pseudogenic. The genetic ancestry cluster associated with self-reported Caucasian donors included roughly 84% of the roughly 380 genotyped donors. HLA typing covered class I and class II loci at four-digit resolution. Rather than using new phenotypic data, the later analysis identified candidate immune exposures from TCR beta sequences and from how often those sequences occurred across donors. Every repertoire in the discovery cohort had been generated on one and the same sequencing platform. To study patterns of TCR occurrence, a later analysis re-analyzed previously published TCR beta repertoires from 666 donors and added high-resolution HLA genotyping. Around 320 gigabases of sequencing data and tens of millions of unique TCR sequences were included in an early release covering around 650 HLA-typed donors. To predict cytomegalovirus infection status, the study brought together high-throughput TCR immunosequencing, statistical association of individual TCRs with disease status, and machine learning. Typing coverage varied by locus: 629-630 donors for A, B, C, DRB1 and DQB1; approximately 520 for DQA1; some 610 for DPA1; approximately 450 for DPB1. The study aimed to test whether signatures of past pathogen exposure could be identified by cataloging public T cell receptors. Besides the first cohort of under 700 subjects, a separate validation cohort made up of around 120 different subjects was used.

Broader findings and caveats from the paper: A further reported finding was that TCR beta sequences accurately predicted the HLA-A and HLA-B alleles for most subjects in the first cohort. Correlated functional status among segregating V segments might be attributable to linkage disequilibrium, but an unknown experimental factor could not be ruled out. According to a later analysis, TCR association rates differed among HLA loci, with DRB1 alleles showing the most associated TCRs and HLA-C alleles showing the fewest. According to the authors, the approach could potentially be generalized to other disease states and immunological phenotypes. In vitro tests confirmed that three of the cytomegalovirus-associated TCR beta chains recognize cytomegalovirus antigens. Most TCR sequences were seen in very few donors, while some public TCRs were found in many individuals. In an earlier analysis of about 550 of the donors, most TCR beta V segments were observed in productive rearrangements about 87% or about 30% of the time, broadly matching IMGT annotations. In both the original and validation cohorts, the classifier was reported to diagnose cytomegalovirus status with high specificity and sensitivity. Because HLA typing was missing for some donors at each locus, association tests included only the typed subset. The only immune exposure information available for the cohort was CMV serostatus. This cohort had only TCR beta chains sequenced, and the lack of alpha or paired-chain data limited which features could be detected. A later analysis reported that several top co-occurrence clusters appeared linked to parvovirus B19, influenza, CMV and Epstein-Barr virus. Compared with the 666-donor mean, donors in an Asian-associated ancestry cluster had fewer N-insertions in productive TCRs, according to a later genetic analysis. A cluster of highly shared sequence variants was judged likely to represent a technical artifact of the sequencing pipeline. The study gave a list of about 150 TCR beta chains associated with cytomegalovirus. The earlier analysis of some 560 of the donors excluded some 16 rarely observed V segments, including chromosome 9 orphons, because counts were too low. Strong co-occurrence of HLA alleles, especially DR and DQ, made assigning TCR associations to individual alleles difficult. Specific HLA alleles were associated with roughly 17,000 TCR beta sequences at a false discovery rate of 0.05 in a later analysis. A later analysis found that most CMV-associated TCR beta chains appeared HLA-restricted, with HLA associations seemingly driven largely by CMV exposure. A later genetic analysis associated a missense DCLRE1C variant with V-gene and J-gene trimming of TCR beta chains, and an independent cohort replicated the association. Because the 87-base-pair reads could not distinguish some IMGT-functional V segments, including TRBV6-2 and TRBV6-3, those segments were excluded. Roughly uniform sequencing depth across donors was assumed in presence/absence analyses, although this assumption may not hold. In a later analysis, HLA-associated TCR beta chains showed more clonal expansion and lower generation probabilities than non-associated chains that were equally common.

CDR1 and CDR2, looked up from the germline V gene, are MRHNA and SNTAGT. The CDR3 measures 14 amino acids from cysteine to phenylalanine. The CDR3 DNA has 42 bases and is translated from base 1. The cohort comprised fewer than 700 healthy bone marrow donors. All cohort members were sampled while nominally healthy, although unrecorded immune exposures were likely present. The donor was CMV seronegative and belonged to the group of over 300 seronegative cohort members. A peripheral blood sample was provided by each donor, and peripheral blood mononuclear cells were used for TCR beta sequencing. Genomic DNA was extracted from the blood cell samples with the Qiagen DNeasy Blood Extraction Kit.

The chain is assembled from TRBV6-4 and TRBJ2-5, with no confidently assigned D gene. The end of the DNA is better explained by TRBJ2-7, so the J call may be wrong. This clonotype was sampled from a man aged 25-45 years in good health and CMV-seronegative. What was sequenced was PBMCs. CDR3 sequence: CASVPHQFSYEQYF. The nucleotides read TGTGCCAGCGTTCCCCATCAATTCTCCTACGAGCAGTACTTC.